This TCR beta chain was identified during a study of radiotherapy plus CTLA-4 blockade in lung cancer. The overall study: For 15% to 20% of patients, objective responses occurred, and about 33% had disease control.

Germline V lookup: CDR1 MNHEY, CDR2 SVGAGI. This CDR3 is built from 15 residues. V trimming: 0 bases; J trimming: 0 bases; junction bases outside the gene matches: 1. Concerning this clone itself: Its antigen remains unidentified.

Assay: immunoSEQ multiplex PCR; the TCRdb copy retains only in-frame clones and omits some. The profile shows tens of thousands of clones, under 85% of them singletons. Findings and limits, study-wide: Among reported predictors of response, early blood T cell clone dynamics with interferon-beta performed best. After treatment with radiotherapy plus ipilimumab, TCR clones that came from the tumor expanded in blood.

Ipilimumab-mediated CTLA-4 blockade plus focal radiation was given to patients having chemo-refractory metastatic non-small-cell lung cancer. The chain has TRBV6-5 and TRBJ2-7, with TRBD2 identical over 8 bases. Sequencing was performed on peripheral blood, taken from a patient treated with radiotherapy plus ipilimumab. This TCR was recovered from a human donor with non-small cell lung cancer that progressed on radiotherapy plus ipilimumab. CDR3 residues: CASSYSLAGSYEQYF. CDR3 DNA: TGTGCCAGCAGTTACTCGCTAGCGGGCTCCTACGAGCAGTACTTC.